The 23 T cell receptor beta chains below all came from one sample that was sequenced in a study of blood T cell repertoires in COVID-19. Data came from immunoSEQ multiplex PCR; TCRdb stores just in-frame clones and leaves some out. The data contain a few hundred thousand clones, 75% to 90% of them singletons. Material: peripheral blood. The source of these receptors is a man younger than 35 with active or convalescent COVID-19.

In this sample, this clone turned up a few times. This chain uses TRBV19 with TRBJ1-1; no clear D gene. The length of the CDR3 is 15 residues. CDR1 is LNHDA, CDR2 SQIVND, per germline (reference sequence). V gave up 7 bases and J gave up 8 bases, with 23 bases separating them. The CDR3 sequence: CASTLNPGTREEAFF. The CDR3 DNA reads as TGTGCCAGTACCTTAAACCCCGGAACCCGGGAAGAAGCTTTCTTT. Full variable domain (outside the CDR3, taken from reference TRBV19 and TRBJ1-1): DGGITQSPKYLFRKEGQNVTLSCEQNLNHDAMYWYRQDPGQGLRLIYYSQIVNDFQKGDIAEGYSVSREKKESFPLTVTSAQKNPTAFYLCASTLNPGTREEAFFGQGTRLTVV.

The chain couples TRBV27 to TRBJ1-5, with a weak D call TRBD1 (5 bases). Trimming removed 0 bases from V and 6 bases from J, with 9 bases in between. Germline loops: CDR1 MNHEY, CDR2 SMNVEV (reference sequence). The CDR3 totals 14 residues. The CDR3 loop reads CASSLSLGVQPQHF. The DNA of the CDR3 is TGTGCCAGCAGTTTATCTTTAGGGGTTCAGCCCCAGCATTTT.

V and J are TRBV5-1 and TRBJ2-7; 8 bases align to TRBD2. This CDR3 spans 15 amino acids. The ends lost 0 bases at V and 4 bases at J; junction bases unmatched: 6. Per the germline V gene, CDR1 is SGHRS and CDR2 is YFSETQ. The CDR3: CASSLGPGGLYEQYF. The CDR3 coding sequence is TGCGCCAGCAGCTTGGGGCCGGGAGGGCTGTACGAGCAGTACTTC.

V is TRBV27 and J is TRBJ1-6, with D unclear. The CDR3 runs to 13 residues. Trimming took 3 bases from V and 10 from J, leaving 10 bases between them. Germline loops: CDR1 MNHEY, CDR2 SMNVEV (reference sequence). As DNA, the CDR3 is TGTGCCAGCAGTTTGGACTTTGGGTCACCCCTCCACTTT. Translation: CASSLDFGSPLHF.

The V gene is TRBV6-1, the J gene TRBJ1-2; no firm D call. Trimming took off 0 bases at V and 0 bases at J, with 11 bases between the two ends. CDR1 MNHNS and CDR2 SASEGT come from the germline V gene. The CDR3 sequence is 16 residues long. This CDR3 is CASSEALQYTNYGYTF. CDR3 bases: TGTGCCAGCAGTGAAGCCCTACAGTATACTAACTATGGCTACACCTTC.

The chain employs TRBV7-2 and TRBJ2-2; the D is unclear. Per germline, CDR1 SGHTA and CDR2 FQGNSA. V lost 4 bases and J lost 2, with 8 bases in between. The CDR3 spans 14 residues. In DNA form, the CDR3 reads TGTGCCAGCAGCTCCCGTATTAACACCGGGGAGCTGTTTTTT. It codes for CASSSRINTGELFF.

This chain links TRBV4-1 with TRBJ1-6, with unresolved D. The CDR3 consists of 16 residues. The V gene's germline CDR1 is MGHRA and CDR2 YSYEKL. Trimming left V 0 bases short and J 4 bases short, with 10 bases between. CDR3 DNA: TGCGCCAGCAGCCAAGATTCCGCGGGATATAATTCACCCCTCCACTTT. This codes for CASSQDSAGYNSPLHF.

The chain is built from TRBV4-2 and TRBJ2-7; D perhaps matches TRBD2 (5 bases). V was trimmed by 4 bases and J by 0 bases, leaving 7 bases between them. The length of the CDR3 is 13 residues. Germline loops: CDR1 LGHNA, CDR2 YNFKEQ. CDR3 loop: CASSRGPSYEQYF. Written as DNA, the CDR3 is TGTGCCAGCAGCCGCGGGCCCTCCTACGAGCAGTACTTC.

This chain uses TRBV19 with TRBJ2-7, with 9 bases aligning to TRBD1. V lost 6 bases to trimming and J lost 6 bases; unmatched junction nucleotides: 12. The CDR3 runs to 15 residues. Germline-derived CDR1 and CDR2 are LNHDA and SQIVND (reference sequence). CDR3 bases: TGTGCCAGTAGCGGGGAGGGACAGGGAAACCTCGAGCAGTACTTC. This translates into CASSGEGQGNLEQYF. The full variable domain, completed using reference TRBV19 and TRBJ2-7, is DGGITQSPKYLFRKEGQNVTLSCEQNLNHDAMYWYRQDPGQGLRLIYYSQIVNDFQKGDIAEGYSVSREKKESFPLTVTSAQKNPTAFYLCASSGEGQGNLEQYFGPGTRLTVT.

The rearrangement uses TRBV14 and TRBJ2-1; 7 bases fit TRBD1. The CDR3 consists of 14 residues. With 4 bases clipped from V and 8 bases from J, the junction kept 8 bases outside the gene matches. Germline CDR1 SGHDN, CDR2 FVKESK. The chain's CDR3 is CASSLETGYYEQFF. CDR3 nucleotide sequence: TGTGCCAGCAGCCTTGAGACAGGGTACTATGAGCAGTTCTTC.

V gene TRBV10-1 combines with J gene TRBJ2-3; D is uncertain. V was shortened by 6 bases and J by 5 bases, with 6 bases between the two germline ends. The CDR3 loop spans 11 amino acids. The germline V gene has CDR1 WNHNN and CDR2 SYGVQD (reference sequence). Here the CDR3 reads CASSSGDTQYF. The CDR3 DNA follows: TGCGCCAGCAGCTCCGGAGATACGCAGTATTTT.

V and J are TRBV6-5 and TRBJ1-6; D is unresolved. V lost 8 bases and J 4 bases, leaving 12 bases between the germline ends. Germline V CDR1 and CDR2: MNHEY, SVGAGI. The CDR3 runs to 14 residues. The CDR3 sequence: CASQRGAYNSPLHF. The CDR3 DNA reads as TGTGCCAGCCAACGGGGAGCTTATAATTCACCCCTCCACTTT.

This clone was seen a handful of times. The genes are TRBV15 and TRBJ1-5, with 7 positions matching TRBD1. V was pared by 4 bases and J by 5 bases, with 5 bases of the junction left unmatched. This CDR3 is built from 14 residues. Germline CDR1 reads LNHNV; CDR2 reads YYDKDF (reference sequence). This CDR3 reads CATSMTGPHQPQHF. The CDR3 region has the DNA TGTGCCACCAGCATGACAGGGCCGCATCAGCCCCAGCATTTT.

The chain carries TRBV4-3 and TRBJ1-2, with D possibly TRBD1 on 5 matching bases. Looked up from germline, CDR1 is LGHNA and CDR2 is YSLEER. The length of the CDR3 is 15 residues. V lost 1 base and J lost 8, with 17 bases in between. CDR3 bases: TGCGCCAGCAGCCAAGGGAACAGCAGGGTGTTGGGCTACACCTTC. Protein sequence: CASSQGNSRVLGYTF.

The chain couples TRBV4-1 to TRBJ2-3; maybe TRBD2 (5 bases). Germline loops: CDR1 MGHRA, CDR2 YSYEKL. The CDR3 runs to 15 residues. With 4 bases removed from V and 2 bases from J, the gap between germline ends came to 13 bases. The CDR3 bases are TGCGCCAGCAGCCCGAGGGCTCTCGCCACAGATACGCAGTATTTT. Translation: CASSPRALATDTQYF.

Remarks on this clone: Other DNA sequences in this specimen translate into the identical CDR3. The chain employs TRBV12-3 or TRBV12-4 and TRBJ1-2; a possible D gene is TRBD1 (6 bases). V lost 5 bases, J lost 2 bases, and 9 bases lay in between. The CDR3 totals 13 residues. The CDR3 sequence is CASSPTGNYGYTF. The CDR3 nucleotides read TGTGCCAGCAGTCCAACAGGGAACTATGGCTACACCTTC.

The chain carries TRBV2 and TRBJ1-5, with D tentatively TRBD1 (6 bases). CDR3 size: 12 residues. Trimming shortened V by 7 bases and J by 7 bases, and 11 bases separated the two germline ends. Germline CDR1 SNHLY, CDR2 FYNNEI. The chain's CDR3 is CASKKQGQPQHF. CDR3 DNA: TGTGCCAGCAAGAAACAGGGCCAGCCCCAGCATTTT.

The chain links TRBV19 to TRBJ1-3; D gene ambiguous. Trimming removed 3 bases from V and 0 bases from J, with 12 bases in between. Germline V CDR1 and CDR2: LNHDA, SQIVND (reference sequence). The CDR3 length is 16 residues. The CDR3 DNA reads as TGTGCCAGTAGTATTCCTGGACTGAACTCTGGAAACACCATATATTTT. This codes for CASSIPGLNSGNTIYF.

This clone has just a few counts. The chain joins TRBV5-1 to TRBJ1-1, with 7 bases matching TRBD1. In germline, CDR1 is SGHRS, CDR2 YFSETQ. V gave up 5 bases and J gave up 3 bases; unmatched junction bases: 10. The CDR3 is made up of 15 amino acids. CDR3 amino acids: CASRPQGKMDTEAFF. As DNA, the CDR3 is TGCGCCAGCAGGCCACAGGGGAAGATGGACACTGAAGCTTTCTTT.

V usage is TRBV5-1 and J usage is TRBJ2-7; no definite D call. V was clipped by 3 bases and J by 6 bases, with 10 bases between them. CDR1 and CDR2 from the germline V gene are SGHRS and YFSETQ. CDR3 size: 12 residues. DNA for the CDR3: TGCGCCAGCAGCTCTCTGAGAAGCGAGCAGTACTTC. Translation: CASSSLRSEQYF.

The J gene is TRBJ2-3, the V gene TRBV3-1 (or the pseudogene TRBV3-2), with D unresolved. V lost 4 bases and J lost 1, with 12 bases in between. CDR1 and CDR2 from the germline V gene are LGHDT and YNNKEL (reference sequence). This CDR3 has 15 residues. The DNA of the CDR3 is TGTGCCAGCAGCCTGCGGATCGTCCGCACAGATACGCAGTATTTT. Translation gives CASSLRIVRTDTQYF.

This chain uses TRBV27 with TRBJ1-5; TRBD1 agrees at 7 bases. The J segment lost 6 bases and the V segment lost 7 bases, leaving 15 bases of the junction unmatched. This CDR3 is 16 amino acids long. Per germline, CDR1 MNHEY and CDR2 SMNVEV (reference sequence). The CDR3 region has the DNA TGTGCCAGCAAACTGGGCTCAGACAGGGTAGTTCAGCCCCAGCATTTT. Translated, it gives CASKLGSDRVVQPQHF.

The chain has TRBV27 and TRBJ1-2; D ambiguous. This CDR3 comprises 15 residues. CDR1 MNHEY and CDR2 SMNVEV come from the germline V gene (reference sequence). V lost 1 base to trimming and J lost 0 bases, with 9 bases between them. CDR3 bases: TGTGCCAGCAGTTTATTGCCGGGAGCTAACTATGGCTACACCTTC. Its protein product is CASSLLPGANYGYTF.